A single T cell receptor (beta chain) is shown here with its context. The target antigen is unknown. This entry is derived from a study of cytomegalovirus exposure and HLA in healthy donors. The study's findings and limits: Some public TCRs appeared in many individuals, while most sequences were rare. Reported results showed that the classifier diagnosed cytomegalovirus status with high specificity and sensitivity. Altogether, some 160 TCR beta chains were recorded as cytomegalovirus-associated.

Clones were read by immunoSEQ multiplex PCR, and TCRdb kept only the in-frame ones, dropping some. Of more than 95,000 clones in the sample, roughly 90% were seen once. Sequences were obtained from PBMCs. This receptor was taken from a woman aged 18-29 years in good health and CMV-seronegative.

Here the CDR3 reads CASGLGIGADGYTF. CDR3 coding DNA: TGTGCTAGTGGTTTGGGTATAGGGGCCGATGGCTACACCTTC. This chain links TRBV12-5 with TRBJ1-2; the D gene is possibly TRBD1 (5 bases). V lost 1 base, J lost 6 bases, and 12 bases lay in between. This CDR3 has 14 amino acids. Germline V gives CDR1 LGHNT, CDR2 FRNRAP.